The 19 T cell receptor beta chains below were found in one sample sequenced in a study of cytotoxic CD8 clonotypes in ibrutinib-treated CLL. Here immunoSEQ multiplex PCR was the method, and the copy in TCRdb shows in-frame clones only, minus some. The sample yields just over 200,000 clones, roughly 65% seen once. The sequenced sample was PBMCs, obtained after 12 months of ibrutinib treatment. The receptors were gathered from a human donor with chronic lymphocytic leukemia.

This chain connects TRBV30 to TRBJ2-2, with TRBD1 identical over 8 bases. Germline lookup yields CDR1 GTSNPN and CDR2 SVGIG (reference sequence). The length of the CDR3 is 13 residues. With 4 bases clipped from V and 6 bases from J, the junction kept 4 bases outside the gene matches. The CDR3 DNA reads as TGTGCCTGGAACAGGGGGGCCGCCGGGGAGCTGTTTTTT. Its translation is CAWNRGAAGELFF.

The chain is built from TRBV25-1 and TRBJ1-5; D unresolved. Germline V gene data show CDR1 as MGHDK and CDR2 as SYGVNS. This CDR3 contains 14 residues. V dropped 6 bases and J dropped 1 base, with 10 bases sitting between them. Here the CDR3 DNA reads TGTGCCAGCAGCTCTGTGAACAGCAATCAGCCCCAGCATTTT. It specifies CASSSVNSNQPQHF. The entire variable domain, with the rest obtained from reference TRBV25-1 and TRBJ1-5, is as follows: EADIYQTPRYLVIGTGKKITLECSQTMGHDKMYWYQQDPGMELHLIHYSYGVNSTEKGDLSSESTVSRIRTEHFPLTLESARPSHTSQYLCASSSVNSNQPQHFGDGTRLSIL.

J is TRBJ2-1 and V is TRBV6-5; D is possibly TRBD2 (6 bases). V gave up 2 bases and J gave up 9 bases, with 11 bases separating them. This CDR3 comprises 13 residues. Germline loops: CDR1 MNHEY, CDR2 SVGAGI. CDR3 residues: CASSYVSSGEQFF. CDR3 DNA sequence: TGTGCCAGCAGTTACGTAAGTAGCGGTGAGCAGTTCTTC.

The CDR3 region is CASSTTPNSPLHF. In nucleotides, the CDR3 is TGTGCCAGCAGCACGACCCCTAATTCACCCCTCCACTTT. The J gene is TRBJ1-6, the V gene TRBV6-5; D gene ambiguous. Trimming removed 6 bases at V and 6 bases at J, with 9 bases between. The CDR3 runs to 13 residues. From germline, CDR1 is MNHEY and CDR2 SVGAGI.

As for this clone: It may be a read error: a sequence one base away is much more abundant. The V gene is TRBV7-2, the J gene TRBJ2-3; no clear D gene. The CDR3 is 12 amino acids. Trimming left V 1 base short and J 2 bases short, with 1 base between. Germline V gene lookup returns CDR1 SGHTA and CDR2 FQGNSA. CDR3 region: CASSLDTDTQYF. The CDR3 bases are TGTGCCAGCAGCTTAGACACAGATACGCAGTATTTT. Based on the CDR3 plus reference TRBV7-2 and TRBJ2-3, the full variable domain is GAGVSQSPSNKVTEKGKDVELRCDPISGHTALYWYRQSLGQGLEFLIYFQGNSAPDKSGLPSDRFSAERTGGSVSTLTIQRTQQEDSAVYLCASSLDTDTQYFGPGTRLTVL.

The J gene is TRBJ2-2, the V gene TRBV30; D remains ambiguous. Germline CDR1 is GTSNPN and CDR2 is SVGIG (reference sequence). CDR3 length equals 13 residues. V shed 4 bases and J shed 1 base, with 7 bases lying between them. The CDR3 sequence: CAWKEWNTGELFF. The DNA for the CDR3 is TGTGCCTGGAAGGAGTGGAACACCGGGGAGCTGTTTTTT.

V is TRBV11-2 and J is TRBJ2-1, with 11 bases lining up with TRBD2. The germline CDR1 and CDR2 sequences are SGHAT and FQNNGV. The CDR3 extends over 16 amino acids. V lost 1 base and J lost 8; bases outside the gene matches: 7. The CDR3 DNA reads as TGTGCCAGCAGCTTAGGGCTAGCGGGAGGTGGTGATGAGCAGTTCTTC. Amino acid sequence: CASSLGLAGGGDEQFF.

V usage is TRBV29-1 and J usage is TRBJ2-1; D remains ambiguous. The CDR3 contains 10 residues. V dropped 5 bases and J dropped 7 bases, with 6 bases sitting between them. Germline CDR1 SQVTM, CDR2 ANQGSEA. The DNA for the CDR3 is TGCAGCGTTCAAAGAAATGAGCAGTTCTTC. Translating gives CSVQRNEQFF.

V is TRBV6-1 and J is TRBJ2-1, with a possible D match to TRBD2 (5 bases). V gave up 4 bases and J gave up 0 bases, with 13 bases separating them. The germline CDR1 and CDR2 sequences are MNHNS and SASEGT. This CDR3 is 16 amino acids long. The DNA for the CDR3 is TGTGCCAGCAGTGCCCCCCGTGGGAGCTCCTACAATGAGCAGTTCTTC. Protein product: CASSAPRGSSYNEQFF.

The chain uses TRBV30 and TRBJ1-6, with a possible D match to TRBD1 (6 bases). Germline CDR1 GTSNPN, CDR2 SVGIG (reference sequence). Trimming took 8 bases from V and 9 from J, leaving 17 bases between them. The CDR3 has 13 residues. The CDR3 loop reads CARSGQLPSPLHF. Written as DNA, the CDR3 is TGTGCCCGGTCTGGACAGCTCCCTTCACCCCTCCACTTT.

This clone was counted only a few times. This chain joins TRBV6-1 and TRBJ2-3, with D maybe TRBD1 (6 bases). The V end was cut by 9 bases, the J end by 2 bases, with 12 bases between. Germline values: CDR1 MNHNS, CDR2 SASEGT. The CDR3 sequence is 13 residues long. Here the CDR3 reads CASTRDNTDTQYF. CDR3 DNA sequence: TGTGCCAGTACCCGGGACAACACAGATACGCAGTATTTT.

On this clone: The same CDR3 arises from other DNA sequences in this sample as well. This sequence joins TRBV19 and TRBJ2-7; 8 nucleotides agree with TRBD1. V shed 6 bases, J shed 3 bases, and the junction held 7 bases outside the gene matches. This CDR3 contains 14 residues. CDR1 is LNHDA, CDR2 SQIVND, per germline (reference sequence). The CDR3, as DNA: TGTGCCAGTAGACCTACAGGGGGAGGCTACGAGCAGTACTTC. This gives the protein CASRPTGGGYEQYF.

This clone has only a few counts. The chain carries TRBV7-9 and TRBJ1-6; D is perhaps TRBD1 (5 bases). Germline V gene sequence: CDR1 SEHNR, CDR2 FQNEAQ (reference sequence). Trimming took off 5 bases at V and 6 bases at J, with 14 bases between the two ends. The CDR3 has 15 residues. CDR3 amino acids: CASSTGLNLNSPLHF. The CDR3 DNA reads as TGTGCCAGCAGCACGGGACTGAACCTTAATTCACCCCTCCACTTT.

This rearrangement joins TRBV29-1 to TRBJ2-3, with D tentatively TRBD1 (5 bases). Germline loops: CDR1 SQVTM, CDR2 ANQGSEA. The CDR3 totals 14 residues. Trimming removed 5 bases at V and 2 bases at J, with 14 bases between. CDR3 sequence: CSVRLPDNTDTQYF. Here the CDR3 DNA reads TGCAGCGTTAGGCTTCCGGACAACACAGATACGCAGTATTTT.

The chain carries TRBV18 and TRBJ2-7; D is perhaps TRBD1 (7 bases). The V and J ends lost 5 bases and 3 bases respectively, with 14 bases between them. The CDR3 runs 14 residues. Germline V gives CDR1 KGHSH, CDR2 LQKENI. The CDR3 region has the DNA TGTGCCAGCTCATCTGGCAGGGGGGTCTACGAGCAGTACTTC. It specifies CASSSGRGVYEQYF.

In nucleotides, the CDR3 is TGTGCCAGCAGTGGAATAAGGGATCAGCCCCAGCATTTT. Amino acid sequence: CASSGIRDQPQHF. This sequence joins TRBV6-1 and TRBJ1-5, with unresolved D. Trimming took off 4 bases at V and 5 bases at J, with 9 bases between the two ends. The CDR3 is made up of 13 amino acids. Germline CDR1 reads MNHNS; CDR2 reads SASEGT.

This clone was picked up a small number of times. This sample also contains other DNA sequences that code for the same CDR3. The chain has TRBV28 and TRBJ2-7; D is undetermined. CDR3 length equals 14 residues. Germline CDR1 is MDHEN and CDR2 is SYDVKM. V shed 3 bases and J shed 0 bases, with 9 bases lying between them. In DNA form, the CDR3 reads TGTGCCAGCAGTTTGCCGGACCCCTCCTACGAGCAGTACTTC. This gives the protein CASSLPDPSYEQYF.

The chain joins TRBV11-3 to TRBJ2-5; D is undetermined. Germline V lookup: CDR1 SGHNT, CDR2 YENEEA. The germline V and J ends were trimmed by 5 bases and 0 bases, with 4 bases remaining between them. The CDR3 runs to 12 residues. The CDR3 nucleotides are TGTGCCAGCAGCCTCCACCAAGAGACCCAGTACTTC. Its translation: CASSLHQETQYF.

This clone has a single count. The CDR3 protein is CASSESGSREDGYTF. The CDR3 DNA reads TGCGCCAGCAGTGAGTCGGGGTCCAGGGAGGATGGCTACACCTTC. The V gene is TRBV10-1, the J gene TRBJ1-2; D perhaps matches TRBD1 (5 bases). This CDR3 has 15 amino acids. V was cut by 0 bases and J by 6 bases, with 14 bases left in between. Germline V gene sequence: CDR1 WNHNN, CDR2 SYGVQD (reference sequence).